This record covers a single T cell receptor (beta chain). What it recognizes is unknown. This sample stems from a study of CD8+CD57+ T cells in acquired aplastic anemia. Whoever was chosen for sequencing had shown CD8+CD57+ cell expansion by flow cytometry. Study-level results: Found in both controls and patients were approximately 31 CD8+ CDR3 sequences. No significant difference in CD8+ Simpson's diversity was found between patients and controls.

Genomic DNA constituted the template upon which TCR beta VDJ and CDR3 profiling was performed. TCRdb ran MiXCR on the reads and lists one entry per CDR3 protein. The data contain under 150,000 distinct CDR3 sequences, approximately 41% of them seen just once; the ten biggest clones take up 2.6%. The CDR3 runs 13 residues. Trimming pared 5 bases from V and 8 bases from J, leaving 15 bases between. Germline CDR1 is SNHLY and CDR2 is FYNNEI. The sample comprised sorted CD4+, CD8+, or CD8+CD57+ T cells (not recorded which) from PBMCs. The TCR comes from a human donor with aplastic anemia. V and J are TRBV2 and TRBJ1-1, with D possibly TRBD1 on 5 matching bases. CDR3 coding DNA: TGTGCCAGCAGTAATAACGCATGGGGCGAAGCTTTCTTT. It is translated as CASSNNAWGEAFF.